This T cell receptor (beta chain) was documented in a study of T cell responses to AZD1222 COVID-19 vaccine. This clone has a single count. Produced via immunoSEQ multiplex PCR; TCRdb's table is partial and in-frame only. This sample yields roughly 120,000 clones, of which roughly nine tenths are seen a single time; more than 1.5% belongs to the top ten. V was shortened by 3 bases and J by 1 base, with 16 bases between the two germline ends. CDR1 is MGHRA and CDR2 is YSYEKL in the germline V gene. The CDR3 loop spans 17 amino acids. This receptor was obtained from an adult in good health. This chain connects TRBV4-1 to TRBJ1-5; maybe TRBD1 (6 bases). Sample: peripheral blood, taken on day 0 of AZD1222 vaccination. The CDR3 bases are TGCGCCAGCAGCCATGGCCAGCGGACAGAAAGCAATCAGCCCCAGCATTTT. This sequence encodes CASSHGQRTESNQPQHF.